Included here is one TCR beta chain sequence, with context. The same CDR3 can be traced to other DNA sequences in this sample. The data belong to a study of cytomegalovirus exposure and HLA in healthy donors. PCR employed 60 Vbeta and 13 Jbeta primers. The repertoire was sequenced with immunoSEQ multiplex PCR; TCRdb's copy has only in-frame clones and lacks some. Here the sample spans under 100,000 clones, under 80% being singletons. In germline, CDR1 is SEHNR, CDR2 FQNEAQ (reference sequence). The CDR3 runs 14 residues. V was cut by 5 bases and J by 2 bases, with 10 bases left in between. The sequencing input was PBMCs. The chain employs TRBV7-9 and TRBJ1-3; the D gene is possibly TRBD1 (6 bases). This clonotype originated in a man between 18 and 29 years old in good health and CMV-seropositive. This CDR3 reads CASSPNRAGNTIYF. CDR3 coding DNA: TGTGCCAGCAGCCCTAACAGGGCTGGAAACACCATATATTTT. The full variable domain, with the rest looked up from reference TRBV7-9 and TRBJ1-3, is DTGVSQNPRHKITKRGQNVTFRCDPISEHNRLYWYRQTLGQGPEFLTYFQNEAQLEKSRLLSDRFSAERPKGSFSTLEIQRTEQGDSAMYLCASSPNRAGNTIYFGEGSWLTVV.